This entry lists 25 T cell receptor beta chains sequenced from one sample in a study of blood T cells in healthy people across ages. Alongside a J-beta primer mix, a sample-barcoded 5' primer served in a second PCR lasting roughly 7 to 11 cycles. TCRdb processed the 5' RACE reads anew with MiXCR; each CDR3 protein has one entry. Here the sample spans hundreds of thousands of distinct CDR3 sequences, 58% being singletons. Specimen: blood. The origin of the receptors is a man in his sixties in good health.

This chain links TRBV2 with TRBJ1-4; D remains ambiguous. There are 15 residues in the CDR3. V shed 1 base and J shed 0 bases, with 6 bases lying between them. Looked up from germline, CDR1 is SNHLY and CDR2 is FYNNEI. The DNA for the CDR3 is TGTGCCAGCAGTGAAGGGATGGCAACTAATGAAAAACTGTTTTTT. This codes for CASSEGMATNEKLFF.

The rearrangement joins TRBV7-8 to TRBJ2-1, with D tentatively TRBD1 (5 bases). The V gene lost 1 base and the J gene lost 8 bases, with 9 bases spanning the gap. Germline-derived CDR1 and CDR2 are SGHVS and FQNEAQ. This CDR3 is built from 13 residues. CDR3 in amino acids: CASSLVRADEQFF. The CDR3 DNA reads TGTGCCAGCAGCTTAGTCAGGGCGGATGAGCAGTTCTTC. The full variable domain, with the rest looked up from reference TRBV7-8 and TRBJ2-1, is GAGVSQSPRYKVAKRGQDVALRCDPISGHVSLFWYQQALGQGPEFLTYFQNEAQLDKSGLPSDRFFAERPEGSVSTLKIQRTQQEDSAVYLCASSLVRADEQFFGPGTRLTVL.

Only a few counts were recorded for this clonotype. The chain combines TRBV9 with TRBJ2-1; D is possibly TRBD1 (6 bases). This CDR3 is built from 15 residues. V shed 3 bases and J shed 9 bases, with 19 bases lying between them. Germline-derived CDR1 and CDR2 are SGDLS and YYNGEE. For the CDR3, the DNA is TGTGCCAGCAGCGCCCGACAGGTCCCCAATCGTGAGCAGTTCTTC. Its protein is CASSARQVPNREQFF.

V and J are TRBV3-1 and TRBJ2-1, with 12 bases identical to TRBD2. The CDR3 is 16 amino acids. Germline V gene lookup returns CDR1 LGHDT and CDR2 YNNKEL (reference sequence). With 4 bases clipped from V and 8 bases from J, the junction kept 9 bases outside the gene matches. CDR3 amino acids: CASSPPGLAGTDEQFF. CDR3 DNA: TGTGCCAGCAGCCCTCCCGGACTAGCGGGGACGGATGAGCAGTTCTTC.

The rearrangement links TRBV4-2 to TRBJ2-7, with D perhaps matching TRBD1 or TRBD2 (5 bases each). The J call may not be correct, given that the DNA end is closer to TRBJ2-5. The length of the CDR3 is 14 residues. Germline V gene sequence: CDR1 LGHNA, CDR2 YNFKEQ. The CDR3 protein is CASSQTNWGETQYF. The CDR3 DNA reads TGTGCCAGCAGCCAGACTAACTGGGGGGAGACCCAGTACTTC.

The J gene is TRBJ1-1, the V gene TRBV5-1, with D unclear. CDR3 length: 15 residues. Trimming removed 4 bases at V and 1 base at J, with 14 bases between. The germline CDR1 and CDR2 sequences are SGHRS and YFSETQ. The CDR3 protein is CASSTGPGSNTEAFF. DNA for the CDR3: TGCGCCAGCAGCACCGGGCCCGGATCGAACACTGAAGCTTTCTTT. The complete variable domain, with remaining parts taken from reference TRBV5-1 and TRBJ1-1, reads KAGVTQTPRYLIKTRGQQVTLSCSPISGHRSVSWYQQTPGQGLQFLFEYFSETQRNKGNFPGRFSGRQFSNSRSEMNVSTLELGDSALYLCASSTGPGSNTEAFFGQGTRLTVV.

This clonotype was recorded once. V usage is TRBV11-2 and J usage is TRBJ2-5; D perhaps matches TRBD1 (6 bases). The end of the DNA aligns better with TRBJ2-7, so the J call may be wrong. This CDR3 has 12 residues. Germline V CDR1 and CDR2: SGHAT, FQNNGV. The CDR3 spells CASSFGRGEQYF. The CDR3 DNA is TGTGCCAGCAGCTTTGGCAGGGGCGAGCAGTACTTC.

V and J are TRBV9 and TRBJ2-1, with D unclear. In germline, CDR1 is SGDLS, CDR2 YYNGEE. The V end was cut by 3 bases, the J end by 0 bases, with 13 bases between. The CDR3 loop spans 16 amino acids. CDR3 coding DNA: TGTGCCAGCAGCGAAAGGGAAGCGAGCTCCTACAATGAGCAGTTCTTC. Translation: CASSEREASSYNEQFF. The full variable domain, completed using reference TRBV9 and TRBJ2-1, is DSGVTQTPKHLITATGQRVTLRCSPRSGDLSVYWYQQSLDQGLQFLIQYYNGEERAKGNILERFSAQQFPDLHSELNLSSLELGDSALYFCASSEREASSYNEQFFGPGTRLTVL.

The chain has TRBV29-1 and TRBJ1-2; a possible D gene is TRBD1 (6 bases). CDR3 length equals 13 residues. Germline lookup yields CDR1 SQVTM and CDR2 ANQGSEA. Trimming stripped 3 bases from V and 4 bases from J, with 12 bases between. In DNA form, the CDR3 reads TGCAGCGTTGATGGGGGGCCGAGCTATGGCTACACCTTC. Its translation is CSVDGGPSYGYTF.

The chain's CDR3 is CASTLGLAGVQETQYF. The CDR3 DNA sequence: TGTGCCAGCACCCTGGGACTAGCGGGGGTTCAAGAGACCCAGTACTTC. The chain is built from TRBV5-6 and TRBJ2-5; 14 nucleotides agree with TRBD2. J was trimmed by 2 bases and V by 6 bases; bases with no gene match: 6. Germline CDR1 reads SGHDT; CDR2 reads YYEEEE. The CDR3 is 16 residues long.

The gene calls are TRBV2 and TRBJ2-7; D ambiguous. Trimming removed 6 bases from V and 7 bases from J, with 13 bases in between. The CDR3 covers 12 residues. The germline CDR1 and CDR2 sequences are SNHLY and FYNNEI. In DNA, the CDR3 is TGTGCCAGCAGCGGGCCGTCTCGGGAGCAGTACTTC. Its protein is CASSGPSREQYF.

The chain links TRBV15 to TRBJ2-3; D uncertain. V lost 0 bases to trimming and J lost 3 bases, with 10 bases between them. Germline V gives CDR1 LNHNV, CDR2 YYDKDF (reference sequence). This CDR3 has 15 residues. CDR3 nucleotides: TGTGCCACCAGCAGAGATAGGGCAGATACAGATACGCAGTATTTT. Translated: CATSRDRADTDTQYF.

This clonotype has ten or more counts. V gene TRBV20-1 combines with J gene TRBJ2-1; TRBD2 matches at 8 bases. The junction had 5 bases not matched to a gene; V was cut back by 6 bases and J by 4 bases. Per germline, CDR1 DFQATT and CDR2 SNEGSKA (reference sequence). This CDR3 is 13 amino acids long. The CDR3 protein is CSAPASGYNEQFF. The CDR3 DNA reads as TGCAGTGCCCCCGCTAGCGGGTACAATGAGCAGTTCTTC.

The CDR3 region is CASSLRLAGDGEQYF. In nucleotides, the CDR3 is TGTGCCAGCAGCCTCCGACTAGCGGGGGATGGCGAGCAGTACTTC. The chain carries TRBV9 and TRBJ2-5; 12 nucleotides align to TRBD2. The J call may be faulty, since TRBJ2-7 better matches the DNA end. The CDR3 runs to 15 residues. Per germline, CDR1 SGDLS and CDR2 YYNGEE.

The rearrangement uses TRBV7-8 and TRBJ1-1; D gene unclear. The CDR3 totals 18 residues. Trimming left V 1 base short and J 3 bases short, with 21 bases between. CDR1 and CDR2 from the germline V gene are SGHVS and FQNEAQ. The CDR3 sequence is CASSLVVVGQNGDTEAFF. For the CDR3, the DNA is TGTGCCAGCAGCTTAGTAGTGGTTGGGCAAAATGGGGACACTGAAGCTTTCTTT.

The table lists this clonotype with a count of one. The chain links TRBV9 to TRBJ2-7, with D perhaps assigned TRBD1 or TRBD2 (5 bases each). V shed 4 bases and J shed 4 bases, with 18 bases lying between them. Looked up from germline, CDR1 is SGDLS and CDR2 is YYNGEE. The CDR3 loop spans 15 amino acids. The CDR3 nucleotides are TGTGCCAGCAGCCTTGGGACGGCTTTGCCTTACGAGCAGTACTTC. Translating gives CASSLGTALPYEQYF.

This clonotype turned up a few times. The J gene is TRBJ2-1, the V gene TRBV10-3; D call uncertain. The germline gives CDR1 ENHRY, CDR2 SYGVKD. The CDR3 has 14 residues. The V gene lost 6 bases and the J gene lost 0 bases, with 9 bases spanning the gap. CDR3 protein: CAIRQEPSYNEQFF. The DNA for the CDR3 is TGTGCCATCAGGCAGGAACCCTCCTACAATGAGCAGTTCTTC.

This clonotype was seen only a few times. The chain combines TRBV10-3 with TRBJ2-3; D is ambiguous. The CDR3 runs to 14 residues. Trimming cost V 4 bases and J 0 bases, with 8 bases left between them. Looked up from germline, CDR1 is ENHRY and CDR2 is SYGVKD. CDR3 nucleotide sequence: TGTGCCATCAGTGTGGCCGCTAGCACAGATACGCAGTATTTT. Its translation: CAISVAASTDTQYF.

The chain couples TRBV4-2 to TRBJ2-5; the D gene could be TRBD1 or TRBD2 (6 bases each). Germline CDR1 and CDR2: LGHNA and YNFKEQ. This CDR3 region has 17 residues. The germline V and J ends were trimmed by 3 bases and 2 bases, with 19 bases remaining between them. This CDR3 is CASSQGVQGGVQETQYF. The CDR3 DNA reads as TGTGCCAGCAGCCAGGGGGTACAGGGCGGGGTACAAGAGACCCAGTACTTC.

This clonotype was counted between two and nine times. The chain has TRBV7-2 and TRBJ1-6; tentative D call: TRBD1 (6 bases). The germline V gene has CDR1 SGHTA and CDR2 FQGNSA. V was clipped by 9 bases and J by 5 bases, with 11 bases between them. This CDR3 is 13 amino acids long. Here the CDR3 reads CASTGQHNSPLHF. The CDR3 DNA follows: TGTGCCAGTACAGGACAGCATAATTCACCCCTCCACTTT.

Comments on this clonotype: One junction end disagrees with the germline gene, perhaps due to a read error. The genes are TRBV6-5 and TRBJ2-5, with D tentatively TRBD1 (5 bases). The CDR3 has 14 amino acids. CDR1 is MNHEY and CDR2 is SVGAGI in the germline V gene. The DNA for the CDR3 is TGCGCCAGCAGTTATGGGGCAGGAGAAGAGACCCAGTACTTC. Amino acid sequence: CASSYGAGEETQYF.

This clonotype was detected only a few times. DNA for the CDR3: TGTGCCAGCAGCCCCGGACAGGGTTCGGGGGAGCAGTTCTTC. It specifies CASSPGQGSGEQFF. The chain joins TRBV13 to TRBJ2-1, with 8 bases that match TRBD1. V lost 5 bases and J lost 10; bases outside the gene matches: 10. Per the germline V gene, CDR1 is PRHDT and CDR2 is FYEKMQ (reference sequence). This CDR3 spans 14 amino acids.

The genes are TRBV28 and TRBJ2-1; D might be TRBD1 (6 bases). Trimming shortened V by 5 bases and J by 4 bases, and 12 bases separated the two germline ends. Germline V gives CDR1 MDHEN, CDR2 SYDVKM. The CDR3 is made up of 14 amino acids. In DNA form, the CDR3 reads TGTGCCAGCAGTCCCCGGACAGAGTACAATGAGCAGTTCTTC. Translating gives CASSPRTEYNEQFF.

This clonotype was detected only once. The genes are TRBV7-6 and TRBJ1-1; possibly TRBD1 for D (6 bases). Trimming removed 7 bases from V and 0 bases from J, with 21 bases in between. CDR1 is SGHVS and CDR2 is FNYEAQ in the germline V gene. CDR3 size: 17 residues. CDR3 bases: TGTGCCAGCACCCGACTAGGGGGGGGCAGGGTGAACACTGAAGCTTTCTTT. Its translation is CASTRLGGGRVNTEAFF.

The CDR3 sequence is CASSLEVGVGEQFF. CDR3 DNA: TGCGCCAGCAGCTTGGAAGTCGGGGTCGGGGAGCAGTTCTTC. J is TRBJ2-1 and V is TRBV5-1, with D possibly TRBD2 on 5 matching bases. The CDR3 spans 14 residues. Germline lookup yields CDR1 SGHRS and CDR2 YFSETQ. V lost 0 bases to trimming and J lost 10 bases, with 14 bases between them. The whole variable domain, remainder taken from reference TRBV5-1 and TRBJ2-1, is KAGVTQTPRYLIKTRGQQVTLSCSPISGHRSVSWYQQTPGQGLQFLFEYFSETQRNKGNFPGRFSGRQFSNSRSEMNVSTLELGDSALYLCASSLEVGVGEQFFGPGTRLTVL.